This is a list of T cell receptor beta chains from one sample in a study of T cell repertoires in ileal Crohn's disease. Profiling relied on immunoSEQ multiplex PCR, and the TCRdb table lists in-frame clones only, not all of them. The sample carries under 35,000 clones, about four fifths recorded once. Input material: ileal tissue. The receptor set was obtained from an adult with Crohn's disease. Each CDR3 is given without its conserved first and last residue. Each record gives: clone size, V gene, CDR3 protein. Only part of the rows carry a size: once, few, many, or a class if the clone is expanded.

clone size: .; V gene: TRBV6-5; CDR3 protein: ASSYRRFGGLDGYT
clone size: .; V gene: TRBV5-4; CDR3 protein: ASSLFSRGNEKLF
clone size: .; V gene: TRBV6-1; CDR3 protein: ASSEMGADTEAF
clone size: once; V gene: TRBV6-1; CDR3 protein: ASRVAGQPQH
clone size: .; V gene: TRBV30; CDR3 protein: AWSVVALQGQETQY
clone size: .; V gene: TRBV5-4; CDR3 protein: ASSLGTGGWETQY
clone size: .; V gene: TRBV6-1; CDR3 protein: ASSEGLPTGSGNTIY
clone size: .; V gene: TRBV5-4; CDR3 protein: ASRSGQGSSYNEQF
clone size: .; V gene: TRBV2; CDR3 protein: ASSSMDRGDGYT
clone size: .; V gene: TRBV30; CDR3 protein: AWNQGATDSPLH
clone size: .; V gene: TRBV27; CDR3 protein: ASSLSGPLQTGPYSYEQY
clone size: .; V gene: TRBV21-1; CDR3 protein: ASRTPIRTGGVPNSNQPQH
clone size: .; V gene: TRBV5-1; CDR3 protein: ASSQGQVNSPLH
clone size: few; V gene: TRBV11-2; CDR3 protein: ASKSGTGNEKLF
clone size: .; V gene: TRBV6-5; CDR3 protein: ASSERGGRYYEQY
clone size: .; V gene: TRBV6-5; CDR3 protein: ASSFNRGPDSPLH
clone size: .; V gene: TRBV30; CDR3 protein: AWKDSHRPSSLH
clone size: .; V gene: TRBV4-3; CDR3 protein: ASSQGLRQGNEKLF
clone size: .; V gene: TRBV7-9; CDR3 protein: ASSLVSASGTYNEQF
clone size: .; V gene: TRBV11-2; CDR3 protein: ASSLGDQGAREKLF
clone size: .; V gene: TRBV7-2; CDR3 protein: ASSLARRGDTQY
clone size: .; V gene: TRBV9; CDR3 protein: ASSVAGTGRNTEAF